A single sample gave rise to the 2 T cell receptor beta chains below, sequenced in a study of T cell responses to AZD1222 COVID-19 vaccine. Assay: immunoSEQ multiplex PCR; the TCRdb copy retains only in-frame clones and omits some. Of some 150,000 clones detected, just under 90% appear once; the ten largest clones hold about 4.1%. Sequences were derived from peripheral blood, sampled 28 days after the second dose of the MenACWY control vaccine. The receptor source for this set is an adult who received the MenACWY meningococcal vaccine as a control.

The gene calls are TRBV7-9 and TRBJ2-3, with no clear D. This CDR3 has 12 amino acids. Germline V CDR1 and CDR2: SEHNR, FQNEAQ (reference sequence). The ends were cut back, 5 bases at V and 4 bases at J, with 7 bases in the middle. The CDR3 sequence: CASSAFSDTQYF. As DNA, the CDR3 is TGTGCCAGCAGCGCCTTCTCAGATACGCAGTATTTT.

The J gene is TRBJ2-3, the V gene TRBV28, with 9 bases matching TRBD1. Germline assignment: CDR1 MDHEN and CDR2 SYDVKM. This CDR3 contains 17 residues. The V and J ends lost 8 bases and 1 base, in that order; junction bases with no gene match: 13. In nucleotides, the CDR3 is TGTGCCAGCTTAGGGACAGGGACATTATTGGGCACAGATACGCAGTATTTT. Protein: CASLGTGTLLGTDTQYF.